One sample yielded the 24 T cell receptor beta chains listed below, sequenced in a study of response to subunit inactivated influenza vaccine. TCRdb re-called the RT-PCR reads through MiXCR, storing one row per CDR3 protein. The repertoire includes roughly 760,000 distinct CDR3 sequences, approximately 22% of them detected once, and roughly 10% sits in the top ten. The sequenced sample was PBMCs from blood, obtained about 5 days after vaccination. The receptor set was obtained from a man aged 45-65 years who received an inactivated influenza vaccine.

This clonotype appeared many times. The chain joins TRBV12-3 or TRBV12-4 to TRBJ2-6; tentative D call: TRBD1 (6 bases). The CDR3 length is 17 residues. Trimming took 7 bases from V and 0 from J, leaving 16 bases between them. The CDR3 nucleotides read TGTGCCAGCACCGGACAGCTCTCTCTCTCTGGGGCCAACGTCCTGACTTTC. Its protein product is CASTGQLSLSGANVLTF.

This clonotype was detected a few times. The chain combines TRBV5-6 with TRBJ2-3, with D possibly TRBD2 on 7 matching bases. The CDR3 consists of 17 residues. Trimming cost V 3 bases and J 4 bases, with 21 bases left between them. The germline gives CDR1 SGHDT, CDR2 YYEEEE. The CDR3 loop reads CASSWRGGVPPSDTQYF. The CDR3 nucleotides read TGTGCCAGCAGCTGGAGAGGGGGGGTTCCGCCTTCAGATACGCAGTATTTT.

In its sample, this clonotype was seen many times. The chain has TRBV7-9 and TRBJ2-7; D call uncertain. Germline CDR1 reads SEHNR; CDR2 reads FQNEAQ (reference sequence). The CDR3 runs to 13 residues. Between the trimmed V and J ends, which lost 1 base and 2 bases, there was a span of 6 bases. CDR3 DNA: TGTGCCAGCAGCTTAGAGGGCCCCTACGAGCAGTACTTC. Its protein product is CASSLEGPYEQYF.

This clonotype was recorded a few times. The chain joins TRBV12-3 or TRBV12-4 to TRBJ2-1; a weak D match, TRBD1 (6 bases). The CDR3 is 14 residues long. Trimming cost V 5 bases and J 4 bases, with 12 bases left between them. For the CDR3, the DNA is TGTGCCAGCAGTCCCCTACAGGGTTACAATGAGCAGTTCTTC. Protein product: CASSPLQGYNEQFF.

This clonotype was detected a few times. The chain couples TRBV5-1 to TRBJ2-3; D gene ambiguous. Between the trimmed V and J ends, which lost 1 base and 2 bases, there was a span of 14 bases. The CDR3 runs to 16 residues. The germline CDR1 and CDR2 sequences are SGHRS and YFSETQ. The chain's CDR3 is CASSLNFKINTDTQYF. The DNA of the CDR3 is TGCGCCAGCAGCTTGAATTTCAAAATTAACACAGATACGCAGTATTTT.

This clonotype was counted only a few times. The CDR3: CASNAAKYF. CDR3 DNA sequence: TGTGCCAGCAACGCCGCTAAATACTTC. The chain joins TRBV6-2 or TRBV6-3 to TRBJ2-7; D remains unclear. The germline V gene encodes CDR1 MNHEY and CDR2 SVGEGT. The CDR3 is 9 residues long. V was pared by 7 bases and J by 13 bases, with 11 bases between.

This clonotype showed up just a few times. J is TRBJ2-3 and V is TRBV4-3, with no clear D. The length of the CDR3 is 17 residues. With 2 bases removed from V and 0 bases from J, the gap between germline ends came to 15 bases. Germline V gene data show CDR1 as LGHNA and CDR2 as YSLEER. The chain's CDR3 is CASSQSWGPTSTDTQYF. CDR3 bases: TGCGCCAGCAGCCAATCTTGGGGTCCTACTAGCACAGATACGCAGTATTTT.

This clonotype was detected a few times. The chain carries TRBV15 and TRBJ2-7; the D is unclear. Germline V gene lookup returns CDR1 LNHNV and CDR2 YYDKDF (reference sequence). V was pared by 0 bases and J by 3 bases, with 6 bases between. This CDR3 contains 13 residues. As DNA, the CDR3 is TGTGCCACCAGCAGAGAGGGCAGCTACGAGCAGTACTTC. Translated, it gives CATSREGSYEQYF. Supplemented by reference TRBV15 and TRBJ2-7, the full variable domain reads DAMVIQNPRYQVTQFGKPVTLSCSQTLNHNVMYWYQQKSSQAPKLLFHYYDKDFNNEADTPDNFQSRRPNTSFCFLDIRSPGLGDTAMYLCATSREGSYEQYFGPGTRLTVT.

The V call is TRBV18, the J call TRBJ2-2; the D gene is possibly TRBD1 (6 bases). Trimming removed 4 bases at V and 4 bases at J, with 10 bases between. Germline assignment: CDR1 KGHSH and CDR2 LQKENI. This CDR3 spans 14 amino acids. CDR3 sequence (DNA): TGTGCCAGCTCACTACTACAGGGCACCGGGGAGCTGTTTTTT. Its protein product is CASSLLQGTGELFF.

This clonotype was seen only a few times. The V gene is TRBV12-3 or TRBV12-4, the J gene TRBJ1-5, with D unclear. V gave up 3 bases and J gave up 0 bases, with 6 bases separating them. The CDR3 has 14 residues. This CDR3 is CASSFYSSNQPQHF. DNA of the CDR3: TGTGCCAGCAGTTTTTATTCTAGCAATCAGCCCCAGCATTTT.

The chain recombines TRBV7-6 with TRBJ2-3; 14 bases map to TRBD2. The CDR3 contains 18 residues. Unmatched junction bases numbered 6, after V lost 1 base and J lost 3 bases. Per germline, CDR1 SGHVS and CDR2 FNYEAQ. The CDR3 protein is CASSLGLAGGPATDTQYF. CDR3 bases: TGTGCCAGCAGCTTAGGACTAGCGGGAGGGCCCGCTACAGATACGCAGTATTTT.

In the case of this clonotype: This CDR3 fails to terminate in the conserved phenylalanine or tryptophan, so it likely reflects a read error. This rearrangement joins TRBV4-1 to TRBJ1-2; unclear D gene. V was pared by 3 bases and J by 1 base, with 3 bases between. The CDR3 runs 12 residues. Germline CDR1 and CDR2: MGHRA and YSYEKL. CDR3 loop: CASSHRNYGYTL. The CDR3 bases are TGCGCCAGCAGCCATCGTAACTATGGCTACACCTTG.

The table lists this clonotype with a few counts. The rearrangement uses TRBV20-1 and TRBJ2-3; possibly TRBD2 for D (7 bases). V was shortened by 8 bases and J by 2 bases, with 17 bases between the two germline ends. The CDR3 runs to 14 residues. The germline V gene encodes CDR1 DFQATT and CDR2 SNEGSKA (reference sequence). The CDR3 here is CSPGGQGATDTQYF. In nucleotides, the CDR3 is TGCAGTCCCGGGGGGCAGGGCGCCACAGATACGCAGTATTTT.

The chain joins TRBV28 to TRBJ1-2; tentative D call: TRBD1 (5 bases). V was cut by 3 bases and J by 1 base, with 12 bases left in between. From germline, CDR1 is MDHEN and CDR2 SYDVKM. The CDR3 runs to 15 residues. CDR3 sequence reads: CASSFRTGDNYGYTF. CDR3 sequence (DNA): TGTGCCAGCAGTTTCCGAACAGGCGATAACTATGGCTACACCTTC.

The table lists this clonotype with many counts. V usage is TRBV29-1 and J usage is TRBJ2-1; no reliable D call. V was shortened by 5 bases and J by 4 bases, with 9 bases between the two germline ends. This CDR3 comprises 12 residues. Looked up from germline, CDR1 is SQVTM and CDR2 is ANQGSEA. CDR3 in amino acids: CSVSQLYNEQFF. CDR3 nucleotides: TGCAGCGTTTCACAGTTATACAATGAGCAGTTCTTC.

For the CDR3, the DNA is TGTGCCAGCAGCCACGGACAGGGTTGGGGGAATGAAAAACTGTTTTTT. This sequence encodes CASSHGQGWGNEKLFF. V gene TRBV4-2 combines with J gene TRBJ1-4, with TRBD1 identical over 8 bases. Looked up from germline, CDR1 is LGHNA and CDR2 is YNFKEQ. The CDR3 runs 16 residues. The V and J ends lost 3 bases and 5 bases, in that order; junction bases with no gene match: 8.

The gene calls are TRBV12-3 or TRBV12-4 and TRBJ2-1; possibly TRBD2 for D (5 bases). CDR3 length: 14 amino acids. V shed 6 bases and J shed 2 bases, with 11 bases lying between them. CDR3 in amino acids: CASSHSGTYNEQFF. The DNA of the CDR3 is TGTGCCAGCAGCCACAGCGGCACCTACAATGAGCAGTTCTTC.

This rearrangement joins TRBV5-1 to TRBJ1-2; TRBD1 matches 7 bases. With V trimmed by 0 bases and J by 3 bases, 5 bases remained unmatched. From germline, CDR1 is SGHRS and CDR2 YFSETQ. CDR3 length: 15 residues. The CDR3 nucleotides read TGCGCCAGCAGCTTGGCCAACAGGGGAGACTATGGCTACACCTTC. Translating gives CASSLANRGDYGYTF.

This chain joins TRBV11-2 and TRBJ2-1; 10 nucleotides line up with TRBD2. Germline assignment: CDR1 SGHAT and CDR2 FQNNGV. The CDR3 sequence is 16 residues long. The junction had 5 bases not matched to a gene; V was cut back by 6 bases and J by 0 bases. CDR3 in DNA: TGTGCCAGCAGGCCAAGCGGGAGGGTCTCCTACAATGAGCAGTTCTTC. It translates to CASRPSGRVSYNEQFF. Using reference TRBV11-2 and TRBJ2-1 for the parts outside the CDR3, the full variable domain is EAGVAQSPRYKIIEKRQSVAFWCNPISGHATLYWYQQILGQGPKLLIQFQNNGVVDDSQLPKDRFSAERLKGVDSTLKIQPAKLEDSAVYLCASRPSGRVSYNEQFFGPGTRLTVL.

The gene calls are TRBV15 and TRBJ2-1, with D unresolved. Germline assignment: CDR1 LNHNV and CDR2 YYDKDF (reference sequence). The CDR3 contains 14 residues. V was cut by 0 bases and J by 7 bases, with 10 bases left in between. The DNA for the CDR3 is TGTGCCACCAGCAGAGAGATATGGCAGAATGAGCAGTTCTTC. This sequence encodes CATSREIWQNEQFF.

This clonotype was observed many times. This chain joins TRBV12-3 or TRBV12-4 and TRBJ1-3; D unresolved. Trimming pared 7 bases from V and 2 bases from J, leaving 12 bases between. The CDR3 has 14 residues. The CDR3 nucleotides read TGTGCCAGCAAACCAGACATAACTGGAAACACCATATATTTT. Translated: CASKPDITGNTIYF.

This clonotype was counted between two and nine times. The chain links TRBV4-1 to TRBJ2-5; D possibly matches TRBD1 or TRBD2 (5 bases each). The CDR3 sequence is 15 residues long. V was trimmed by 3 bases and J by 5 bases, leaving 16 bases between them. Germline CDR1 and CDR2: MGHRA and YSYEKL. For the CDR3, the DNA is TGCGCCAGCAGCCACCTCTGGGGACCTGAGGAGACCCAGTACTTC. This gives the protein CASSHLWGPEETQYF.

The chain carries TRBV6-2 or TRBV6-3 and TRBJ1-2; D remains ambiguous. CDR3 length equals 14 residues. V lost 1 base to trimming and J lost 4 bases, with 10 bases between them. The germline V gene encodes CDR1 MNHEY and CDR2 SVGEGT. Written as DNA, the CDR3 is TGTGCCAGCAGTTACTTCGATTTGATCTATGGCTACACCTTC. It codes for CASSYFDLIYGYTF.

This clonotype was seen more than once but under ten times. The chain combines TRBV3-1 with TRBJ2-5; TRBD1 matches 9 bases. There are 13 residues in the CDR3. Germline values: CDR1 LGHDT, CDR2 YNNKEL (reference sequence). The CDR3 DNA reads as TGTGCGAGTACGACAGGGGGGCAAGAGACCCAGTACTTC. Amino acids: CASTTGGQETQYF.